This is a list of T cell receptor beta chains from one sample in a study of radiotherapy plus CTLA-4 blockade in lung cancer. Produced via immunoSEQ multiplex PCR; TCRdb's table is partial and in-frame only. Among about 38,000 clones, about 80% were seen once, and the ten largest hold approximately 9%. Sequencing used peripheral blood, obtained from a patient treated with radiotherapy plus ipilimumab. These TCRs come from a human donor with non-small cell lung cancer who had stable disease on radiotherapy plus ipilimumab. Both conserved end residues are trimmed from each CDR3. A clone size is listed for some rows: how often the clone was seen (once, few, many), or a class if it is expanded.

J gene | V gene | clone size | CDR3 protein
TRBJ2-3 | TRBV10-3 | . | AISSGTSGTDTQY
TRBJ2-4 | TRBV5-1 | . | ASSLWAGRAKNIQY
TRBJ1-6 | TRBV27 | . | ASSPIGGGSSYNSPLH
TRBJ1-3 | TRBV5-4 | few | ASSSGGPGNTIY
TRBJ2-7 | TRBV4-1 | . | ASSQERERSYEQY
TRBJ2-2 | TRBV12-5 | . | ASGLVRAGSPFANTGELF
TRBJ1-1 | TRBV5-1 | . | ASSLGGGENTEAF
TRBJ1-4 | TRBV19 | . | ASSIDRGGSRRGNEKLF
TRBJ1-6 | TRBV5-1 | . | ASSLKGNNSPLH
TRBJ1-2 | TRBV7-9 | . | ASSLDQGDGYT
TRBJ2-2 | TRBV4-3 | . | ASSQGTGELF
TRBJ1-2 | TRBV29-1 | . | SVEKGQYGYT
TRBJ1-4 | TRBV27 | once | ASRGSSRTNEKLF
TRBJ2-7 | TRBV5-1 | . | ASSLEAGIFYEQY
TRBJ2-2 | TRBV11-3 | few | ASSLRGVANTGELF
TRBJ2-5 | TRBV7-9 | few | ASSLGQGGTSGETQY
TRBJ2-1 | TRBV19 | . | ASSIVAQGNNEQF
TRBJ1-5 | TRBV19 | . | ASSIVGRNQPQH
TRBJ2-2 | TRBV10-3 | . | AIRRDTNTGELF
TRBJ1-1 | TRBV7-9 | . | ASSSPVRGRTEAF
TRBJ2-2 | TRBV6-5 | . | ASSYTPLGAGELF
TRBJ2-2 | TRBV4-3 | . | ASSQDLLGLAGGTGELF
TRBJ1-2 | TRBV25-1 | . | ASSNPGGLYGYT
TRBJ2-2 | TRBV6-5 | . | ASIFAGGHTGELF
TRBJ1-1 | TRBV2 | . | ASSEAAWAF
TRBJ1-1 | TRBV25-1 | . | ASRRQGERTEAF
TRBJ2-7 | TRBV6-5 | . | ASSLGGGAGGDEQY
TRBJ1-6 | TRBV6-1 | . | ASGRNSPLH
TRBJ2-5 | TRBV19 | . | ASSISGGAGETQY
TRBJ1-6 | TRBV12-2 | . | ASRLNQDRGRSRKGHLDSPLH
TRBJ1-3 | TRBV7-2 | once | ASSVTGRGNTIY
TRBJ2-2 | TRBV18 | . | ASAPRSGGAPPNTGELF
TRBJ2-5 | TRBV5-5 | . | ASSLGVSSLAQY
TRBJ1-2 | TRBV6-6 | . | ASSYFDTYGYT
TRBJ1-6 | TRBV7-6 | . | ASSILPDNSPLH
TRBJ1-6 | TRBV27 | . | ASSWTGRGASYNSPLH
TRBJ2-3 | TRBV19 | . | ASSMRGGFSTDTQY
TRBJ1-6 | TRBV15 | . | ATSKGVTNNSPLH
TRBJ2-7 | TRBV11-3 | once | ASSLDQFSEQY
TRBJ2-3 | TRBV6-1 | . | ASSDRKRGIHTQY
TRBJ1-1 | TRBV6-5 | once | ASLSRVSNTEAF
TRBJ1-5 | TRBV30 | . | AWSASLGNQPQH
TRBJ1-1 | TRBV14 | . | ASSLGLMTEAF
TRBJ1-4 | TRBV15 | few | ATSPFGGATNEKLF
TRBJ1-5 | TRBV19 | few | ASSFLGTGGLDGNQPQH
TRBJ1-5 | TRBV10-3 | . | AISSDRVGNQPQH